This entry lists 22 T cell receptor beta chains sequenced from one sample in a study of post-analysis software for immune sequencing data. Their antigens remain unidentified. Points from the study as a whole: Compared with controls, patients had more of roughly 5 TRBV segments, including TRBV5-6, TRBV5-1 and TRBV20-1.

Incorporated into the TCR beta cDNA libraries were unique molecular identifiers, which served to reduce PCR and sequencing biases. TCRdb passed the PCR reads through MiXCR, listing each CDR3 protein once. The sample yields some 690,000 distinct CDR3 sequences, around 27% seen once. Sequences were obtained from blood. These receptors came from a girl between 10 and 17 years old with multiple sclerosis.

This rearrangement joins TRBV12-3 or TRBV12-4 to TRBJ1-2; a possible D gene is TRBD1 (5 bases). Trimming cost V 5 bases and J 6 bases, with 16 bases left between them. This CDR3 contains 14 residues. Here the CDR3 reads CASSDDRGADGYTF. The DNA for the CDR3 is TGTGCCAGCAGTGATGACAGAGGGGCGGATGGCTACACCTTC.

In this sample, this clonotype turned up a few times. The CDR3 protein is CASSFLRVEQGRTNEQYF. The DNA for the CDR3 is TGTGCCAGCAGCTTCCTAAGGGTGGAACAGGGTCGAACTAACGAGCAGTACTTC. V and J are TRBV7-2 and TRBJ2-7, with D possibly being TRBD1 (6 bases). Germline V gene data show CDR1 as SGHTA and CDR2 as FQGNSA. Trimming removed 3 bases at V and 5 bases at J, with 26 bases between. The length of the CDR3 is 18 residues. Using reference TRBV7-2 and TRBJ2-7 for the parts outside the CDR3, the full variable domain is GAGVSQSPSNKVTEKGKDVELRCDPISGHTALYWYRQSLGQGLEFLIYFQGNSAPDKSGLPSDRFSAERTGGSVSTLTIQRTQQEDSAVYLCASSFLRVEQGRTNEQYFGPGTRLTVT.

This clonotype has more than one count but fewer than ten. This chain uses TRBV7-9 with TRBJ2-1, with D tentatively TRBD2 (6 bases). CDR3 length: 15 amino acids. Germline lookup yields CDR1 SEHNR and CDR2 FQNEAQ (reference sequence). Trimming left V 11 bases short and J 0 bases short, with 17 bases between. The CDR3 region is CAYNPGDLSYNEQFF. DNA for the CDR3: TGTGCCTACAACCCGGGGGACCTCTCCTACAATGAGCAGTTCTTC.

The rearrangement uses TRBV12-3 or TRBV12-4 and TRBJ1-5, with TRBD1 identical over 7 bases. The V segment lost 8 bases and the J segment 3 bases; nucleotides outside the gene matches: 7. This CDR3 spans 14 amino acids. For the CDR3, the DNA is TGTGCCAGCGTCGAGGGGGCCCCCAATCAGCCCCAGCATTTT. Protein sequence: CASVEGAPNQPQHF.

This chain uses TRBV20-1 with TRBJ2-5, with 8 bases lining up with TRBD1. Trimming at V came to 1 base and at J to 2 bases, leaving 6 bases not matched to a gene. The CDR3 length is 15 residues. From germline, CDR1 is DFQATT and CDR2 SNEGSKA (reference sequence). The CDR3 loop reads CSARGRGLTQETQYF. DNA of the CDR3: TGCAGTGCTAGAGGCAGGGGGCTGACACAAGAGACCCAGTACTTC.

The chain couples TRBV2 to TRBJ1-2; possibly TRBD1 for D (5 bases). The CDR3 length is 13 residues. From germline, CDR1 is SNHLY and CDR2 FYNNEI. V was trimmed by 6 bases and J by 2 bases, leaving 10 bases between them. In DNA, the CDR3 is TGTGCCAGCAGCTCTAGACAGAACTATGGCTACACCTTC. Its translation is CASSSRQNYGYTF.

This clonotype appeared a few times. The V and J genes are TRBV20-1 and TRBJ2-1; 9 bases match TRBD2. Germline CDR1 is DFQATT and CDR2 is SNEGSKA (reference sequence). The CDR3 loop spans 15 amino acids. After removal of 4 bases from V and 8 bases from J, the junction contained 12 bases not matched to a gene. The DNA of the CDR3 is TGCAGTGCTATGCCCTTAGCGGGGGTCGGGGATGAGCAGTTCTTC. Translated, it gives CSAMPLAGVGDEQFF.

The rearrangement joins TRBV12-3 or TRBV12-4 to TRBJ2-2, with D tentatively TRBD2 (5 bases). This CDR3 contains 13 residues. The V end was cut by 4 bases, the J end by 5 bases, with 8 bases between. In DNA form, the CDR3 reads TGTGCCAGCAGTTGGAGGAGTACCGGGGAGCTGTTTTTT. It specifies CASSWRSTGELFF.

J is TRBJ1-1 and V is TRBV20-1; TRBD1 matches 7 bases. This CDR3 region has 12 residues. J gave up 7 bases and V 4 bases, and 6 bases lay outside the gene matches. CDR1 and CDR2 (germline): DFQATT, SNEGSKA (reference sequence). CDR3 region: CSATDREVEAFF. The DNA of the CDR3 is TGCAGTGCTACCGACAGGGAGGTTGAAGCTTTCTTT.

This chain uses TRBV6-5 with TRBJ2-3; D is perhaps TRBD1 (6 bases). V was trimmed by 10 bases and J by 2 bases, leaving 25 bases between them. The germline V gene has CDR1 MNHEY and CDR2 SVGAGI. This CDR3 region has 17 residues. In nucleotides, the CDR3 is TGTGCCACCTCCCCCATCAGGGGAGTCCCCCACACAGATACGCAGTATTTT. Its protein product is CATSPIRGVPHTDTQYF.

The J gene is TRBJ2-4, the V gene TRBV4-3, with 9 bases that match TRBD2. The end of the DNA is better explained by TRBJ2-7, so the J call may be wrong. This CDR3 has 16 residues. Germline V gene sequence: CDR1 LGHNA, CDR2 YSLEER. CDR3: CASSQEVASGTYEQYF. Here the CDR3 DNA reads TGCGCCAGCAGCCAAGAAGTGGCTAGCGGGACGTACGAGCAGTACTTC.

Note on this clonotype: This clone may be a read error of a much larger clone one base away. This sequence joins TRBV10-3 and TRBJ1-2; D call uncertain. Germline CDR1 ENHRY, CDR2 SYGVKD. The CDR3 spans 15 residues. CDR3 loop: CVISPEGLANYGYTF. CDR3 coding DNA: TGTGTCATCAGCCCAGAGGGCCTCGCTAACTATGGCTACACCTTC.

The sample holds a few counts of this clonotype. The chain is built from TRBV3-1 and TRBJ2-7; D gene ambiguous. The CDR3 runs 14 residues. Per the germline V gene, CDR1 is LGHDT and CDR2 is YNNKEL (reference sequence). V dropped 3 bases and J dropped 2 bases, with 11 bases sitting between them. The CDR3 reads CASSHSYKTYEQYF. The DNA for the CDR3 is TGTGCCAGCAGCCACTCCTACAAAACCTACGAGCAGTACTTC.

The chain carries TRBV20-1 and TRBJ2-5, with D unresolved. Deletions cut 2 bases from V and 5 bases from J, with 15 bases between. Germline V CDR1 and CDR2: DFQATT, SNEGSKA (reference sequence). The CDR3 consists of 14 residues. The CDR3 is CSARINRGLETQYF. The DNA for the CDR3 is TGCAGTGCTAGAATCAATAGAGGTCTTGAGACCCAGTACTTC.

J is TRBJ2-1 and V is TRBV4-3; 7 nucleotides line up with TRBD2. The germline V gene has CDR1 LGHNA and CDR2 YSLEER. Losses at the gene ends were 0 bases for V and 9 bases for J; bases not matched to a gene: 8. The CDR3 contains 15 residues. The CDR3 DNA follows: TGCGCCAGCAGCCAAGATCAGAAGCGGGGTATTGAGCAGTTCTTC. Amino acids: CASSQDQKRGIEQFF.

This clonotype was detected only a few times. This chain joins TRBV24-1 and TRBJ2-1; TRBD2 aligns across 10 bases. This CDR3 has 17 amino acids. Germline loops: CDR1 KGHDR, CDR2 SFDVKD. J gave up 9 bases and V 4 bases, and 14 bases lay outside the gene matches. CDR3 region: CATSEPKSGRAIPEQFF. The CDR3 DNA is TGTGCCACCAGTGAACCCAAGAGCGGGAGGGCAATTCCTGAGCAGTTCTTC.

A few counts support this clonotype. The chain couples TRBV6-5 to TRBJ1-1; tentative D call: TRBD1 (5 bases). Looked up from germline, CDR1 is MNHEY and CDR2 is SVGAGI. The CDR3 has 13 residues. The V end lost 7 bases, the J end lost 10 bases, and 19 bases lay between the germline ends. The CDR3 here is CASTSGLAVGAFF. For the CDR3, the DNA is TGTGCCAGCACCTCGGGACTGGCAGTCGGAGCTTTCTTT.

This clonotype was found a few times. This chain connects TRBV14 to TRBJ2-7; D is uncertain. V lost 3 bases to trimming and J lost 6 bases, with 9 bases between them. Looked up from germline, CDR1 is SGHDN and CDR2 is FVKESK. CDR3 length equals 12 residues. CDR3 in DNA: TGTGCCAGCAGCCACCTGGCGCTCGAGCAGTACTTC. Its protein product is CASSHLALEQYF.

As concerns this clonotype: This could be a read error, since a much larger clone is one nucleotide away. This rearrangement joins TRBV10-3 to TRBJ2-5; D perhaps matches TRBD2 (5 bases). The J call may be incorrect, as the DNA end agrees better with TRBJ2-1. Per germline, CDR1 ENHRY and CDR2 SYGVKD. CDR3 length: 13 residues. The CDR3 DNA reads as TGTGCCACAACGGGGAACCCTGAGGAGACCCAGTTCTTC. This encodes CATTGNPEETQFF.

The chain links TRBV20-1 to TRBJ2-3; possible D gene TRBD2, 5 bases. The CDR3 runs 12 residues. V lost 4 bases to trimming and J lost 3 bases, with 8 bases between them. Germline CDR1 DFQATT, CDR2 SNEGSKA (reference sequence). The CDR3 loop reads CSATGVTDTQYF. The CDR3 nucleotides read TGCAGTGCTACCGGGGTGACAGATACGCAGTATTTT.

This clonotype was counted only a few times. This chain connects TRBV5-1 to TRBJ2-5; D gene ambiguous. Germline V gives CDR1 SGHRS, CDR2 YFSETQ. The CDR3 has 17 residues. With 0 bases removed from V and 0 bases from J, the gap between germline ends came to 15 bases. CDR3: CASSLGPWPGNQETQYF. The CDR3 nucleotides are TGCGCCAGCAGCTTGGGACCTTGGCCGGGCAACCAAGAGACCCAGTACTTC.

V gene TRBV7-2 combines with J gene TRBJ1-5; D perhaps matches TRBD1 (6 bases). CDR1 and CDR2 (germline): SGHTA, FQGNSA. With 4 bases removed from V and 9 bases from J, the gap between germline ends came to 13 bases. This CDR3 has 13 amino acids. The CDR3 coding sequence is TGTGCCAGCAGCTCGGACAGAGATCGGCCCCAGCATTTT. This translates into CASSSDRDRPQHF. Complete variable domain (other parts from reference TRBV7-2 and TRBJ1-5): GAGVSQSPSNKVTEKGKDVELRCDPISGHTALYWYRQSLGQGLEFLIYFQGNSAPDKSGLPSDRFSAERTGGSVSTLTIQRTQQEDSAVYLCASSSDRDRPQHFGDGTRLSIL.